The 3 T cell receptor beta chains reported below all come from one sample, sequenced in a study of blood T cell repertoires in COVID-19. Some clones are missing from TCRdb's copy, which holds only in-frame ones; the method was immunoSEQ multiplex PCR. The sample holds roughly 38,000 clones, 85% to 90% seen once. The sequencing sample was made of peripheral blood. Receptors originate from a man aged 60 to 75 with active or convalescent COVID-19.

The chain links TRBV7-9 to TRBJ2-2; TRBD2 matches 10 bases. Germline CDR1 SEHNR, CDR2 FQNEAQ (reference sequence). CDR3 size: 16 residues. V was pared by 4 bases and J by 5 bases, with 7 bases of the junction left unmatched. CDR3 sequence: CASSSSGSRSTGELFF. In nucleotides, the CDR3 is TGTGCCAGCAGCTCTAGCGGGAGTAGGAGTACCGGGGAGCTGTTTTTT.

This chain links TRBV18 with TRBJ2-2; 8 bases fit TRBD2. CDR1 is KGHSH and CDR2 is LQKENI in the germline V gene. This CDR3 has 14 residues. Trimming took 3 bases from V and 6 from J; bases not matched to a gene: 3. CDR3 region: CASSPQREPGELFF. DNA of the CDR3: TGTGCCAGCTCACCTCAGCGGGAGCCCGGGGAGCTGTTTTTT.

CDR3 nucleotides: TGTGCCAGCAGCTTCCGTGGCCGGGAGATTTACGAGCAGTACTTC. Its translation: CASSFRGREIYEQYF. The chain has TRBV7-2 and TRBJ2-7; a weak D match, TRBD2 (6 bases). This CDR3 region has 15 residues. Trimming took 3 bases from V and 4 from J, leaving 16 bases between them. Germline assignment: CDR1 SGHTA and CDR2 FQGNSA.